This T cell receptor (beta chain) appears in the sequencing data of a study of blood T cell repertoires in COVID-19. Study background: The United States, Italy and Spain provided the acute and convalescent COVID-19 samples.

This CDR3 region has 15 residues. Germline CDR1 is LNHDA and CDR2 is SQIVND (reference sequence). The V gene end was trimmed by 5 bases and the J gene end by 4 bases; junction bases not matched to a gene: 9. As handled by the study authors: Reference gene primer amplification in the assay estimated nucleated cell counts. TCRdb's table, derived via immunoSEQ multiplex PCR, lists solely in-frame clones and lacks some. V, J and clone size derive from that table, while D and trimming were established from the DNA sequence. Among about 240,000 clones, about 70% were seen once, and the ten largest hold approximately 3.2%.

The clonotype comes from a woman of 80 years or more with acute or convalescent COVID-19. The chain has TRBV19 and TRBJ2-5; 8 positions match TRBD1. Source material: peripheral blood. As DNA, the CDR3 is TGTGCCAGTAGTCATCGACAGGGGCCGGGAGAGACCCAGTACTTC. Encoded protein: CASSHRQGPGETQYF.